This T cell receptor (beta chain) derives from a study of T cells in Graves' hyperthyroidism and ophthalmopathy. General study results and limits: Expanded thyroid clonotypes (above 0.001) were mostly also found in blood.

The length of the CDR3 is 14 residues. The trim removed 6 bases at V and 2 bases at J, leaving 4 bases unmatched. Germline V lookup: CDR1 MNHNS, CDR2 SASEGT. Notes on this clonotype: What it binds is not known.

TCR beta CDR3 sequences were amplified from RNA transcripts. The TCR CDR3 was amplified in a first-round RT-PCR using the HTBI primer set. TCRdb re-analysed the multiplex PCR reads in MiXCR, keeping a single row per CDR3 protein. The sample has hundreds of thousands of distinct CDR3 sequences, approximately 15% seen once. Sequencing was done on a sample of blood. The V and J genes are TRBV6-1 and TRBJ1-3; 7 bases line up with TRBD1. This TCR was sampled from a woman aged 40 to 50 with Graves' ophthalmopathy. The CDR3 sequence: CASRLQGAGNTIYF. The CDR3 DNA sequence: TGTGCCAGCAGACTTCAGGGGGCTGGAAACACCATATATTTT.